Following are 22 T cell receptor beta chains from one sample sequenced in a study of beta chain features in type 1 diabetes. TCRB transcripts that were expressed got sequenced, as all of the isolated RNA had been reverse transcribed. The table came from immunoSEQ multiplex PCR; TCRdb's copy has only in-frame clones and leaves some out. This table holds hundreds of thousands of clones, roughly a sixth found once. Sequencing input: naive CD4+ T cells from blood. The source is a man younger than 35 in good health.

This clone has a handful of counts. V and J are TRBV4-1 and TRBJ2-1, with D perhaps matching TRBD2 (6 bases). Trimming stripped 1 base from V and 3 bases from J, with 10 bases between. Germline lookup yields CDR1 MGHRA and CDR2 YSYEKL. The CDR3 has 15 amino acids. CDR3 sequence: CASSQVGGYYNEQFF. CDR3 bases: TGCGCCAGCAGCCAAGTGGGGGGATACTACAATGAGCAGTTCTTC.

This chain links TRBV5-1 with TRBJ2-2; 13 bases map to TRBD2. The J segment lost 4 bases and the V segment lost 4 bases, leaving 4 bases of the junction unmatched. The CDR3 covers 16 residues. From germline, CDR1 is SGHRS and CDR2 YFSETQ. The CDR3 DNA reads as TGCGCCAGCAGCCCGAGACTAGCGGGAGGCACCGGGGAGCTGTTTTTT. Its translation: CASSPRLAGGTGELFF. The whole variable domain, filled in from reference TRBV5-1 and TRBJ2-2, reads KAGVTQTPRYLIKTRGQQVTLSCSPISGHRSVSWYQQTPGQGLQFLFEYFSETQRNKGNFPGRFSGRQFSNSRSEMNVSTLELGDSALYLCASSPRLAGGTGELFFGEGSRLTVL.

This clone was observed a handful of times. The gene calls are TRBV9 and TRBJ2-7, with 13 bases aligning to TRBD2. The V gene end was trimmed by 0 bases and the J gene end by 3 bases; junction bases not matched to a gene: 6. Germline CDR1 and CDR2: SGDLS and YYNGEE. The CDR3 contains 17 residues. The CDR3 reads CASSVGGTSGDLYEQYF. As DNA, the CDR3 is TGTGCCAGCAGCGTAGGGGGGACTAGCGGGGACCTCTACGAGCAGTACTTC.

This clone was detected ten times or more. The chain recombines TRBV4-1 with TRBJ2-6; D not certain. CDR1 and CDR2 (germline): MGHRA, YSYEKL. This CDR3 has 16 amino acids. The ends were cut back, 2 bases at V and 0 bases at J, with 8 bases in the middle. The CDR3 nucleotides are TGCGCCAGCAGCCAACACAGCCGCTCTGGGGCCAACGTCCTGACTTTC. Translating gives CASSQHSRSGANVLTF.

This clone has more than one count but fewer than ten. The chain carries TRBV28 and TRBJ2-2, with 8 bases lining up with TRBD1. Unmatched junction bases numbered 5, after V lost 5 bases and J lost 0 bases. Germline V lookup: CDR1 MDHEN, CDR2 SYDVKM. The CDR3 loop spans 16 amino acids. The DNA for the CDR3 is TGTGCCAGCAGTCAAAGGACAGGGACGAACACCGGGGAGCTGTTTTTT. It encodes CASSQRTGTNTGELFF.

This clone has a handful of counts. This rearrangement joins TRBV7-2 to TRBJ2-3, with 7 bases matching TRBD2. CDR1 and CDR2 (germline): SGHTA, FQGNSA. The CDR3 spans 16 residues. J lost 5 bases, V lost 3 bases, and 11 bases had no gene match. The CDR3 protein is CASSFPASGAVDTQYF. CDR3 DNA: TGTGCCAGCAGCTTCCCAGCGAGCGGGGCGGTAGATACGCAGTATTTT.

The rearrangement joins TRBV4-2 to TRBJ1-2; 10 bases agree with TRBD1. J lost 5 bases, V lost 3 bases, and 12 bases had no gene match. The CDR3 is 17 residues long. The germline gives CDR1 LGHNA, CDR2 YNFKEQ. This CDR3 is CASSQSAPGTGEYGYTF. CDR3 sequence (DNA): TGTGCCAGCAGCCAGAGCGCCCCCGGGACAGGGGAATATGGCTACACCTTC.

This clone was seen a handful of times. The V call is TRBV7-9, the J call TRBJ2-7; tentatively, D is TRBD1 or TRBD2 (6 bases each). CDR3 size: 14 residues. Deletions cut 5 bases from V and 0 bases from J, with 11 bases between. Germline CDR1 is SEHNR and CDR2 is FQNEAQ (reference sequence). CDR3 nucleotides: TGTGCCAGCAGCGAGGGGGGAAACTCCTACGAGCAGTACTTC. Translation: CASSEGGNSYEQYF.

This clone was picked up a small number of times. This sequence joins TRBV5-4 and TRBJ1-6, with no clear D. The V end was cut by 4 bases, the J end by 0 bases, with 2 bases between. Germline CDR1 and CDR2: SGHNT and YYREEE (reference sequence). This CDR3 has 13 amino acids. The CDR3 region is CASSPSYNSPLHF. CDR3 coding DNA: TGTGCCAGCAGCCCCTCCTATAATTCACCCCTCCACTTT.

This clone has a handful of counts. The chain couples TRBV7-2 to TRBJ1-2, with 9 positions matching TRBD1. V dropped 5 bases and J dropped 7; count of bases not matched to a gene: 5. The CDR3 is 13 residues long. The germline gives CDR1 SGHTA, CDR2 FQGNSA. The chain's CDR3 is CASSMGQGFGYTF. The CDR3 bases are TGTGCCAGCAGCATGGGACAGGGTTTTGGCTACACCTTC.

CDR3 bases: TGTGCCAGCAGCCGAGGGGGACAGGGAACCTACGAGCAGTACTTC. This translates into CASSRGGQGTYEQYF. The J gene is TRBJ2-7, the V gene TRBV7-3, with TRBD1 matching over 9 bases. The CDR3 length is 15 residues. The trim removed 5 bases at V and 2 bases at J, leaving 7 bases unmatched. The germline gives CDR1 SGHTA, CDR2 FQGTGA.

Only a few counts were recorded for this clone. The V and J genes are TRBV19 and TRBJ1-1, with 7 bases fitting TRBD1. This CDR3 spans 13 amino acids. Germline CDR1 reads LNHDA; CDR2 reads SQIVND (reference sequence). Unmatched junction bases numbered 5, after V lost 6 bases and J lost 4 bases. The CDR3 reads CASSPNRGTEAFF. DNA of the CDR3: TGTGCCAGTAGCCCAAACAGGGGCACTGAAGCTTTCTTT.

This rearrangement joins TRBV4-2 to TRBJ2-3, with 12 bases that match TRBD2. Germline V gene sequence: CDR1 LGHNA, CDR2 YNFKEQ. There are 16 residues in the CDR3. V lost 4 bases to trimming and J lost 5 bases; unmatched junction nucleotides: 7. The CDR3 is CASSPRTSGNGDTQYF. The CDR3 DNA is TGTGCCAGCAGCCCTCGGACTAGCGGGAATGGAGATACGCAGTATTTT.

As DNA, the CDR3 is TGTGCCTGGAGAGGATTCGGGACGGTCTCCTACGAGCAGTACTTC. Protein: CAWRGFGTVSYEQYF. The rearrangement uses TRBV30 and TRBJ2-7; either TRBD1 or TRBD2 may fit D (5 bases each). The length of the CDR3 is 15 residues. Looked up from germline, CDR1 is GTSNPN and CDR2 is SVGIG (reference sequence). Trimming removed 3 bases at V and 0 bases at J, with 15 bases between.

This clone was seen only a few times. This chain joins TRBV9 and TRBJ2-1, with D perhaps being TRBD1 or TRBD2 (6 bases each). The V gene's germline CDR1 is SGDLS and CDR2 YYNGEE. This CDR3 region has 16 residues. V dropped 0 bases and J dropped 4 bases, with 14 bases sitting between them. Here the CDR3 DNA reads TGTGCCAGCAGCGTAGGTGTCGGGGGCAAATACAATGAGCAGTTCTTC. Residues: CASSVGVGGKYNEQFF.

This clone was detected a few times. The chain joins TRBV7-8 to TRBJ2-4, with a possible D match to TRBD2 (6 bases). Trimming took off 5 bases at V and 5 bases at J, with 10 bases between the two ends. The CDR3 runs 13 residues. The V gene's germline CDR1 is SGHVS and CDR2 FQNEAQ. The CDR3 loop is CASSQGLENIQYF. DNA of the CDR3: TGTGCCAGCAGCCAGGGACTGGAAAACATTCAGTACTTC.

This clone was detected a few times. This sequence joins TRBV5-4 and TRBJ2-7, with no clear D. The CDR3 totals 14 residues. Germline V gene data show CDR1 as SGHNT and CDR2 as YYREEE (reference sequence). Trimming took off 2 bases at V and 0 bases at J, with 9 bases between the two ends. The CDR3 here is CASSFGGSSYEQYF. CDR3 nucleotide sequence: TGTGCCAGCAGCTTTGGCGGAAGCTCCTACGAGCAGTACTTC.

This chain's CDR3 is CAIPKTSGMNTGELFF. In DNA, the CDR3 is TGTGCCATCCCGAAGACCAGCGGAATGAACACCGGGGAGCTGTTTTTT. The J gene is TRBJ2-2, the V gene TRBV28, with D possibly being TRBD2 (5 bases). Germline CDR1 is MDHEN and CDR2 is SYDVKM. Trimming removed 10 bases from V and 1 base from J, with 19 bases in between. CDR3 length: 16 amino acids.

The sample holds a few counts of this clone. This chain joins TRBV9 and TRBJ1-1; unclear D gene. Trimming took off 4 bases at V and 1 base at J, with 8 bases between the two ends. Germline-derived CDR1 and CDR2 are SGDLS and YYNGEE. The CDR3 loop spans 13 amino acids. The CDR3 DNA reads TGTGCCAGCAGCAACCGAGGGAACACTGAAGCTTTCTTT. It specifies CASSNRGNTEAFF.

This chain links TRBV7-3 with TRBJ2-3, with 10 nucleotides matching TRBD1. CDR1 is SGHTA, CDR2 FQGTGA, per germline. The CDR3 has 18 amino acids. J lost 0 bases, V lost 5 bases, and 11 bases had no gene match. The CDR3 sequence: CASSALGTGDLSTDTQYF. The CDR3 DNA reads TGTGCCAGCAGCGCGCTCGGGACAGGGGACCTAAGCACAGATACGCAGTATTTT. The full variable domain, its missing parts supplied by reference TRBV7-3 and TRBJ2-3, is GAGVSQTPSNKVTEKGKYVELRCDPISGHTALYWYRQSLGQGPEFLIYFQGTGAADDSGLPNDRFFAVRPEGSVSTLKIQRTERGDSAVYLCASSALGTGDLSTDTQYFGPGTRLTVL.

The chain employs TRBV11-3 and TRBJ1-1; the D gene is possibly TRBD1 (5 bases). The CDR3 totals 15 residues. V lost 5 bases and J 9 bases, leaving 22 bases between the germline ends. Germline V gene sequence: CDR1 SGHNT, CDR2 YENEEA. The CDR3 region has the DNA TGTGCCAGCAGCCCTGGTGGGGACGCCTCACCTCAAGCTTTCTTT. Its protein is CASSPGGDASPQAFF.

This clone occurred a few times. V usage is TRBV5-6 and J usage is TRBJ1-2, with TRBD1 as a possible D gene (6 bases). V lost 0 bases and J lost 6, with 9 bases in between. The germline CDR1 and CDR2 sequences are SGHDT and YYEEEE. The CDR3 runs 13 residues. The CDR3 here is CASSLGDNHGYTF. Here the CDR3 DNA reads TGTGCCAGCAGCTTGGGGGACAACCATGGCTACACCTTC.